Presented here are 30 T cell receptor beta chains from one specimen sequenced in a study of blood T cells in healthy people across ages. A J-beta primer mix and a sample-barcoded 5' primer were used in a second PCR of about 7 to 11 cycles. TCRdb analysed the 5' RACE reads with MiXCR anew, one entry per CDR3 protein. Of fewer than 2,000,000 distinct CDR3 sequences listed, roughly two fifths are singletons. Sequencing used blood. The origin of the receptors is a human donor in good health.

This clonotype has more than one count but fewer than ten. The chain employs TRBV6-5 and TRBJ1-2; a possible D gene is TRBD1 (5 bases). This CDR3 has 20 residues. Trimming shortened V by 2 bases and J by 4 bases, and 29 bases separated the two germline ends. Per germline, CDR1 MNHEY and CDR2 SVGAGI. The CDR3 sequence: CASSYPRAGRRSSFPYGYTF. The CDR3 DNA sequence: TGTGCCAGCAGTTACCCCCGTGCAGGGCGGAGGTCCTCATTCCCCTATGGCTACACCTTC.

The genes are TRBV7-2 and TRBJ1-2, with TRBD1 identical over 7 bases. The CDR3 has 17 residues. Trimming removed 1 base from V and 7 bases from J; junction bases left unmatched: 15. The V gene's germline CDR1 is SGHTA and CDR2 FQGNSA. The CDR3 spells CASSLEDRKTLLFGYTF. CDR3 DNA: TGTGCCAGCAGCTTAGAGGACAGGAAAACTCTATTATTTGGCTACACCTTC.

The rearrangement uses TRBV2 and TRBJ2-3; 7 positions agree with TRBD2. CDR3 length: 15 amino acids. The J segment lost 5 bases and the V segment lost 1 base, leaving 6 bases of the junction unmatched. Germline lookup yields CDR1 SNHLY and CDR2 FYNNEI. CDR3 sequence reads: CASSEGLGGGDTQYF. The CDR3 DNA reads as TGTGCCAGCAGTGAAGGCTTGGGCGGGGGAGATACGCAGTATTTT.

This rearrangement joins TRBV5-1 to TRBJ1-2, with a weak D call TRBD1 (5 bases). Germline V lookup: CDR1 SGHRS, CDR2 YFSETQ. V dropped 5 bases and J dropped 8 bases, with 19 bases sitting between them. The CDR3 extends over 14 amino acids. The CDR3 DNA sequence: TGCGCCAGCAGAAACAGAGGGACGGCGGACGGCTACACCTTC. Translation: CASRNRGTADGYTF. The complete variable domain, with remaining parts taken from reference TRBV5-1 and TRBJ1-2, reads KAGVTQTPRYLIKTRGQQVTLSCSPISGHRSVSWYQQTPGQGLQFLFEYFSETQRNKGNFPGRFSGRQFSNSRSEMNVSTLELGDSALYLCASRNRGTADGYTFGSGTRLTVV.

V gene TRBV3-1 combines with J gene TRBJ1-5, with D unresolved. The V end lost 4 bases, the J end lost 7 bases, and 11 bases lay between the germline ends. The CDR3 covers 13 residues. The germline CDR1 and CDR2 sequences are LGHDT and YNNKEL (reference sequence). CDR3 sequence: CASSPMDVQPQHF. The DNA for the CDR3 is TGTGCCAGCAGCCCAATGGACGTCCAGCCCCAGCATTTT. The full variable domain, in which reference TRBV3-1 and TRBJ1-5 provide the parts outside the CDR3, is DTAVSQTPKYLVTQMGNDKSIKCEQNLGHDTMYWYKQDSKKFLKIMFSYNNKELIINETVPNRFSPKSPDKAHLNLHINSLELGDSAVYFCASSPMDVQPQHFGDGTRLSIL.

This clonotype was recorded a few times. This sequence joins TRBV6-5 and TRBJ2-1; D gene unclear. Germline V gene sequence: CDR1 MNHEY, CDR2 SVGAGI. V was cut by 4 bases and J by 4 bases, with 11 bases left in between. The CDR3 contains 14 residues. The CDR3 DNA is TGTGCCAGCAGTTCCCCCGGAGCGTACAATGAGCAGTTCTTC. Its protein is CASSSPGAYNEQFF.

V usage is TRBV28 and J usage is TRBJ1-5; D is unclear. V was shortened by 0 bases and J by 8 bases, with 5 bases between the two germline ends. The CDR3 runs to 12 residues. In germline, CDR1 is MDHEN, CDR2 SYDVKM. The CDR3, as DNA: TGTGCCAGCAGTTTATGGGCGGAGCCCCAGCATTTT. Translated, it gives CASSLWAEPQHF.

V gene TRBV11-2 combines with J gene TRBJ2-7; unclear D gene. Per germline, CDR1 SGHAT and CDR2 FQNNGV. The germline V and J ends were trimmed by 5 bases and 1 base, with 15 bases remaining between them. The CDR3 extends over 15 amino acids. The CDR3 coding sequence is TGTGCCAGCAGCCATCCCGGCCGTGGGTCCTACGAGCAGTACTTC. Its translation is CASSHPGRGSYEQYF. The variable domain in full, completed from reference TRBV11-2 and TRBJ2-7, reads EAGVAQSPRYKIIEKRQSVAFWCNPISGHATLYWYQQILGQGPKLLIQFQNNGVVDDSQLPKDRFSAERLKGVDSTLKIQPAKLEDSAVYLCASSHPGRGSYEQYFGPGTRLTVT.

The J gene is TRBJ1-5, the V gene TRBV6-6; D may be TRBD1 (5 bases). CDR1 is MNHNY, CDR2 SVGAGI, per germline (reference sequence). This CDR3 has 15 residues. Trimming stripped 7 bases from V and 0 bases from J, with 13 bases between. CDR3 sequence reads: CASTDGGYSNQPQHF. CDR3 coding DNA: TGTGCCAGCACCGACGGGGGGTATAGCAATCAGCCCCAGCATTTT.

The chain employs TRBV6-2 or TRBV6-3 and TRBJ2-1; weak D call: TRBD2 (5 bases). V was clipped by 5 bases and J by 8 bases, with 10 bases between them. CDR3 length equals 12 residues. Per the germline V gene, CDR1 is MNHEY and CDR2 is SVGEGT. The CDR3 bases are TGTGCCAGCAGTCGGGATGGCGATGAGCAGTTCTTC. It codes for CASSRDGDEQFF.

A few counts support this clonotype. J is TRBJ2-1 and V is TRBV18, with TRBD1 matching 11 bases. Per the germline V gene, CDR1 is KGHSH and CDR2 is LQKENI. After removal of 4 bases from V and 7 bases from J, the junction contained 6 bases not matched to a gene. CDR3 length: 15 residues. The CDR3 nucleotides are TGTGCCAGCTCACGGGGACAGGGGGTCGAGAATGAGCAGTTCTTC. As protein: CASSRGQGVENEQFF.

This clonotype showed up just a few times. The V gene is TRBV7-9, the J gene TRBJ2-3; no firm D call. Per the germline V gene, CDR1 is SEHNR and CDR2 is FQNEAQ (reference sequence). This CDR3 comprises 15 residues. Trimming pared 4 bases from V and 0 bases from J, leaving 11 bases between. This chain's CDR3 is CASSSSSSSTDTQYF. In DNA, the CDR3 is TGTGCCAGCAGCTCCTCATCCTCTAGCACAGATACGCAGTATTTT.

In nucleotides, the CDR3 is TGTGCCACAGACCCTCCTAGCGTTCCGGGAAATGAGCAGTTCTTC. Protein sequence: CATDPPSVPGNEQFF. The V and J genes are TRBV12-3 or TRBV12-4 and TRBJ2-1; TRBD2 might be the D (6 bases). The CDR3 contains 15 residues. The V and J ends lost 10 bases and 7 bases respectively, with 23 bases between them.

In this sample, this clonotype turned up a few times. The chain links TRBV29-1 to TRBJ2-1; D is ambiguous. The CDR3 has 13 residues. The V gene lost 4 bases and the J gene lost 5 bases, with 12 bases spanning the gap. CDR1 SQVTM and CDR2 ANQGSEA come from the germline V gene. The CDR3 protein is CSVGVSSDNEQFF. The CDR3 nucleotides read TGCAGCGTTGGGGTCTCTTCCGACAATGAGCAGTTCTTC.

This clonotype has more than one count but fewer than ten. Sequence at one end of the junction differs from germline and may be a read error. The chain couples TRBV27 to TRBJ2-5; TRBD2 agrees at 8 bases. The CDR3 has 14 amino acids. Germline CDR1 and CDR2: MNHEY and SMNVEV (reference sequence). CDR3 region: CASSLYGGAETQYF. CDR3 nucleotide sequence: TGTGCCAGCAGCTTATACGGGGGGGCAGAGACCCAGTACTTC.

V is TRBV29-1 and J is TRBJ2-7; TRBD1 matches at 8 bases. Germline V CDR1 and CDR2: SQVTM, ANQGSEA. This CDR3 comprises 13 residues. V gave up 6 bases and J gave up 6 bases; unmatched junction bases: 10. The CDR3 loop reads CSVTQGDGGEQYF. CDR3 in DNA: TGCAGCGTAACACAGGGGGACGGGGGCGAGCAGTACTTC.

This clonotype was observed at least ten times. The J gene is TRBJ2-5, the V gene TRBV5-1; D not resolved. The CDR3 runs to 13 residues. The V end lost 6 bases, the J end lost 1 base, and 10 bases lay between the germline ends. CDR1 and CDR2 (germline): SGHRS, YFSETQ. CDR3 amino acids: CASKETGQETQYF. The CDR3 DNA sequence: TGCGCCAGCAAGGAGACTGGCCAAGAGACCCAGTACTTC.

The table lists this clonotype with a few counts. This chain connects TRBV5-1 to TRBJ2-7; TRBD1 might be the D (5 bases). In germline, CDR1 is SGHRS, CDR2 YFSETQ. The CDR3 runs to 14 residues. Trimming removed 4 bases at V and 5 bases at J, with 16 bases between. CDR3: CASSPIQGQDEQYF. The CDR3 DNA reads TGCGCCAGCAGCCCGATTCAGGGCCAGGACGAGCAGTACTTC.

The chain joins TRBV20-1 to TRBJ2-4; 8 nucleotides match TRBD2. V shed 4 bases and J 13 bases; nucleotides not matched to a gene: 12. CDR1 and CDR2 (germline): DFQATT, SNEGSKA (reference sequence). The CDR3 has 13 residues. CDR3 DNA: TGCAGTGCTAACGGGGGGGCGGTCTATGAGCAGTACTTC. Translating it yields CSANGGAVYEQYF.

The V gene is TRBV10-3, the J gene TRBJ2-5, with 9 bases fitting TRBD1. There are 14 residues in the CDR3. Per germline, CDR1 ENHRY and CDR2 SYGVKD. V lost 8 bases to trimming and J lost 3 bases; unmatched junction nucleotides: 7. The CDR3 loop is CAIGYRGPEETQYF. CDR3 nucleotides: TGTGCCATCGGATACAGGGGGCCCGAAGAGACCCAGTACTTC.

This clonotype was seen at least ten times. The chain couples TRBV28 to TRBJ1-5; D uncertain. The V gene's germline CDR1 is MDHEN and CDR2 SYDVKM. CDR3 length: 14 amino acids. V shed 5 bases and J shed 4 bases, with 12 bases lying between them. The CDR3 spells CASSLGRVNQPQHF. For the CDR3, the DNA is TGTGCCAGCAGTCTCGGACGGGTTAATCAGCCCCAGCATTTT.

This clonotype appeared a few times. The genes are TRBV5-4 and TRBJ2-3; D call uncertain. The CDR3 is 12 amino acids. Looked up from germline, CDR1 is SGHNT and CDR2 is YYREEE (reference sequence). The CDR3 coding sequence is TGTGCAGCAGGTAGTGTGGCAGATACGCAGTATTTT. Translated, it gives CAAGSVADTQYF. The whole variable domain, remainder taken from reference TRBV5-4 and TRBJ2-3, is ETGVTQSPTHLIKTRGQQVTLRCSSQSGHNTVSWYQQALGQGPQFIFQYYREEENGRGNFPPRFSGLQFPNYSSELNVNALELDDSALYLCAAGSVADTQYFGPGTRLTVL.

The gene calls are TRBV5-1 and TRBJ2-4; D possibly matches TRBD1 or TRBD2 (5 bases each). V shed 5 bases and J shed 6 bases, with 12 bases lying between them. Germline CDR1 is SGHRS and CDR2 is YFSETQ. The CDR3 covers 13 residues. The CDR3 bases are TGCGCCAGCAGTTGGGGAGACAGAAACATTCAGTACTTC. Protein sequence: CASSWGDRNIQYF. Full variable domain (rest looked up from reference TRBV5-1 and TRBJ2-4): KAGVTQTPRYLIKTRGQQVTLSCSPISGHRSVSWYQQTPGQGLQFLFEYFSETQRNKGNFPGRFSGRQFSNSRSEMNVSTLELGDSALYLCASSWGDRNIQYFGAGTRLSVL.

In DNA form, the CDR3 reads TGCGCCAGCAGTCAAAGTGCGCTCCGGTCCTACGAGCAGTACTTC. Translating gives CASSQSALRSYEQYF. The chain has TRBV4-1 and TRBJ2-7; the D is unclear. Deletions cut 6 bases from V and 1 base from J, with 16 bases between. Germline V gene data show CDR1 as MGHRA and CDR2 as YSYEKL. The CDR3 is 15 amino acids.

This sequence joins TRBV7-9 and TRBJ2-1; tentative D call: TRBD1 (5 bases). Germline V gene sequence: CDR1 SEHNR, CDR2 FQNEAQ (reference sequence). The length of the CDR3 is 13 residues. Deletions cut 5 bases from V and 7 bases from J, with 12 bases between. The CDR3 here is CASSPDSFNEQFF. The DNA for the CDR3 is TGTGCCAGCAGCCCCGACAGTTTTAATGAGCAGTTCTTC.

The chain has TRBV9 and TRBJ1-2; TRBD1 matches 10 bases. The CDR3 has 15 amino acids. Germline CDR1 is SGDLS and CDR2 is YYNGEE. V dropped 0 bases and J dropped 6; count of bases not matched to a gene: 5. CDR3 in amino acids: CASSVGQGARDGYTF. The CDR3 bases are TGTGCCAGCAGCGTAGGACAGGGGGCAAGGGATGGCTACACCTTC. The full variable domain, in which reference TRBV9 and TRBJ1-2 provide the parts outside the CDR3, is DSGVTQTPKHLITATGQRVTLRCSPRSGDLSVYWYQQSLDQGLQFLIQYYNGEERAKGNILERFSAQQFPDLHSELNLSSLELGDSALYFCASSVGQGARDGYTFGSGTRLTVV.

The chain combines TRBV12-3 or TRBV12-4 with TRBJ1-2; 8 bases agree with TRBD1. The CDR3 covers 13 residues. V lost 6 bases and J lost 8; bases outside the gene matches: 8. DNA for the CDR3: TGTGCCAGCAGGACGGACAGGGAACGGGGCTACACCTTC. Amino acid sequence: CASRTDRERGYTF.

The gene calls are TRBV25-1 and TRBJ1-2; perhaps TRBD1 as D (6 bases). The germline V gene encodes CDR1 MGHDK and CDR2 SYGVNS. This CDR3 has 11 amino acids. Trimming removed 8 bases from V and 8 bases from J, with 12 bases in between. CDR3 in DNA: TGTGCCAGCCGTACACAGGGAGGCTACACCTTC. This encodes CASRTQGGYTF.

The rearrangement links TRBV2 to TRBJ2-5; 9 bases map to TRBD1. Matching the DNA end better, TRBJ2-7 makes the J call doubtful. Germline V CDR1 and CDR2: SNHLY, FYNNEI. This CDR3 is built from 16 residues. CDR3: CASRAEFLGQGYEQYF. CDR3 DNA: TGTGCCAGCAGAGCTGAATTTTTGGGACAGGGCTACGAGCAGTACTTC.

The chain couples TRBV12-3 or TRBV12-4 to TRBJ1-6; D might be TRBD1 (5 bases). Trimming removed 4 bases at V and 0 bases at J, with 16 bases between. The CDR3 length is 18 residues. The DNA of the CDR3 is TGTGCCAGCAGTTCCCGGGTGGGGGGGATCTCCTATAATTCACCCCTCCACTTT. This codes for CASSSRVGGISYNSPLHF.